These 12 T cell receptor beta chains originate from one sample sequenced in a study of blood T cell repertoires in COVID-19. Assay: immunoSEQ multiplex PCR; the TCRdb copy retains only in-frame clones and omits some. The sample lists 100,000 to 150,000 clones; 80% to 85% were seen once. The sequencing sample was made of peripheral blood. The receptors here all came from a woman aged 55-70 years with active or convalescent COVID-19.

The chain employs TRBV18 and TRBJ2-3, with D possibly TRBD2 on 6 matching bases. Deletions cut 6 bases from V and 1 base from J, with 11 bases between. The germline CDR1 and CDR2 sequences are KGHSH and LQKENI. CDR3 length: 14 residues. The CDR3 DNA reads as TGTGCCAGCTCCGTGGTAGCGGGCACAGATACGCAGTATTTT. Protein sequence: CASSVVAGTDTQYF.

The rearrangement uses TRBV5-1 and TRBJ2-3; D is unclear. The germline CDR1 and CDR2 sequences are SGHRS and YFSETQ. The V and J ends lost 3 bases and 4 bases respectively, with 6 bases between them. CDR3 length equals 12 residues. The CDR3 is CASSSPADTQYF. CDR3 coding DNA: TGCGCCAGCAGCTCGCCGGCAGATACGCAGTATTTT.

The chain employs TRBV4-2 and TRBJ1-6, with 8 nucleotides matching TRBD1. CDR3 size: 18 residues. Germline lookup yields CDR1 LGHNA and CDR2 YNFKEQ. The ends lost 4 bases at V and 0 bases at J; junction bases unmatched: 8. DNA for the CDR3: TGTGCCAGCAGCCCCAGGGACAGGTCGAGCTCCTATAATTCACCCCTCCACTTT. It yields the protein CASSPRDRSSSYNSPLHF.

The chain couples TRBV6-6 to TRBJ1-6; a weak D match, TRBD1 (6 bases). Trimming cost V 6 bases and J 6 bases, with 12 bases left between them. Germline CDR1 is MNHNY and CDR2 is SVGAGI (reference sequence). There are 14 residues in the CDR3. The CDR3 loop is CASRVTGGNSPLHF. The DNA for the CDR3 is TGTGCCAGCAGGGTGACAGGTGGTAATTCACCCCTCCACTTT.

This sequence joins TRBV19 and TRBJ2-7; D is undetermined. This CDR3 is built from 14 residues. Per germline, CDR1 LNHDA and CDR2 SQIVND (reference sequence). Trimming took off 5 bases at V and 6 bases at J, with 17 bases between the two ends. The CDR3 bases are TGTGCCAGTAGTGTCAGTCTGAATAAGATCGAGCAGTACTTC. Its protein is CASSVSLNKIEQYF. Combining the CDR3 with reference TRBV19 and TRBJ2-7 gives the whole variable domain DGGITQSPKYLFRKEGQNVTLSCEQNLNHDAMYWYRQDPGQGLRLIYYSQIVNDFQKGDIAEGYSVSREKKESFPLTVTSAQKNPTAFYLCASSVSLNKIEQYFGPGTRLTVT.

This clone was detected a few times. The CDR3 coding sequence is TGTGCCAGCAGTTATAACCACAGGGGGCAACGCTATGGCTACACCTTC. This gives the protein CASSYNHRGQRYGYTF. The chain combines TRBV6-5 with TRBJ1-2, with 9 bases lining up with TRBD1. Germline assignment: CDR1 MNHEY and CDR2 SVGAGI. CDR3 length: 16 residues. V shed 3 bases, J shed 4 bases, and the junction held 9 bases outside the gene matches.

The rearrangement uses TRBV6-1 and TRBJ2-7, with 8 bases lining up with TRBD1. The CDR3 loop spans 15 amino acids. Trimming took 2 bases from V and 3 from J; bases not matched to a gene: 6. The germline V gene encodes CDR1 MNHNS and CDR2 SASEGT. CDR3 DNA sequence: TGTGCCAGCAGTGAACGATGGACAGGGAACTACGAGCAGTACGTC. It translates to CASSERWTGNYEQYV.

The rearrangement joins TRBV6-1 to TRBJ2-5, with 9 bases lining up with TRBD2. The CDR3 has 15 amino acids. The J segment lost 3 bases and the V segment lost 3 bases, leaving 5 bases of the junction unmatched. In germline, CDR1 is MNHNS, CDR2 SASEGT. The CDR3 protein is CASSEVAGAKETQYF. The CDR3 coding sequence is TGTGCCAGCAGTGAGGTAGCGGGGGCGAAAGAGACCCAGTACTTC.

V usage is TRBV27 and J usage is TRBJ1-5, with TRBD1 matching 8 bases. The CDR3 sequence is 14 residues long. CDR1 is MNHEY, CDR2 SMNVEV, per germline (reference sequence). V trimming: 6 bases; J trimming: 0 bases; junction bases outside the gene matches: 1. CDR3 in amino acids: CASRDRGSNQPQHF. The CDR3 DNA reads TGTGCCAGCAGAGACAGGGGTAGCAATCAGCCCCAGCATTTT.

This clone was detected only once. The rearrangement links TRBV14 to TRBJ2-1; 13 nucleotides line up with TRBD2. The V gene end was trimmed by 3 bases and the J gene end by 7 bases; junction bases not matched to a gene: 9. The CDR3 contains 17 residues. CDR1 and CDR2 (germline): SGHDN, FVKESK. The CDR3: CASSHELTSGGINEQFF. Here the CDR3 DNA reads TGTGCCAGCAGCCATGAACTGACTAGCGGGGGGATAAATGAGCAGTTCTTC.

This clone was recorded a few times. The chain is built from TRBV7-9 and TRBJ2-3, with a possible D match to TRBD2 (6 bases). The CDR3 sequence is 13 residues long. Germline V gives CDR1 SEHNR, CDR2 FQNEAQ (reference sequence). V dropped 4 bases and J dropped 7 bases, with 12 bases sitting between them. The CDR3 loop reads CASSSRDSYTQYF. For the CDR3, the DNA is TGTGCCAGCAGCTCCCGGGACTCCTATACGCAGTATTTT.

The V gene is TRBV2, the J gene TRBJ2-1; 12 nucleotides line up with TRBD2. This CDR3 has 14 residues. Germline V gene lookup returns CDR1 SNHLY and CDR2 FYNNEI. The trim removed 6 bases at V and 10 bases at J, leaving 7 bases unmatched. The CDR3: CASRSGLAGSEQFF. CDR3 DNA sequence: TGTGCCAGCAGGAGCGGACTAGCGGGAAGCGAGCAGTTCTTC.